These 7 T cell receptor beta chains originate from one sample sequenced in a study of T cell repertoires in cytomegalovirus infection. TCRdb called the reads again in MiXCR, with one record for every CDR3 protein. The sample has some 900,000 distinct CDR3 sequences; over 25% are singletons. Antigen specificity for these receptors is unknown. The sample was cultured CD8+ T cells from PBMCs, taken from culture after CMV antigen stimulation. Source of these receptors: a human donor in good health (CMV status not recorded). Some clones in this sample may be carry-over from other donors' samples.

This chain's CDR3 is CASSLGTVRESPLHF. The CDR3 region has the DNA TGTGCCAGCAGCTTAGGGACAGTACGAGAATCACCCCTCCACTTT. The chain is built from TRBV7-9 and TRBJ1-6; D is perhaps TRBD1 (6 bases). This CDR3 contains 15 residues. V gave up 1 base and J gave up 10 bases, with 14 bases separating them. CDR1 is SEHNR, CDR2 FQNEAQ, per germline (reference sequence).

This clonotype was seen more than once but under ten times. This CDR3 is CASGPWSGNTGELFF. The DNA of the CDR3 is TGTGCCAGCGGCCCCTGGTCGGGGAACACCGGGGAGCTGTTTTTT. The chain employs TRBV12-3 or TRBV12-4 and TRBJ2-2, with D uncertain. This CDR3 contains 15 residues. Trimming stripped 8 bases from V and 1 base from J, with 14 bases between.

The rearrangement uses TRBV2 and TRBJ2-1; D might be TRBD2 (7 bases). Trimming shortened V by 1 base and J by 4 bases, and 17 bases separated the two germline ends. CDR1 and CDR2 from the germline V gene are SNHLY and FYNNEI. The CDR3 consists of 17 residues. This chain's CDR3 is CASSEGEGRGRYNEQFF. The CDR3 region has the DNA TGTGCCAGCAGTGAAGGCGAAGGGCGGGGGCGGTACAATGAGCAGTTCTTC. Together with reference TRBV2 and TRBJ2-1, the CDR3 gives the full variable domain: EPEVTQTPSHQVTQMGQEVILRCVPISNHLYFYWYRQILGQKVEFLVSFYNNEISEKSEIFDDQFSVERPDGSNFTLKIRSTKLEDSAMYFCASSEGEGRGRYNEQFFGPGTRLTVL.

This clonotype was recorded a few times. As DNA, the CDR3 is TGTGCCAGCAGACCCGGGACTAGCGGGGGGGCCGGGGAGCTGTTTTTT. Protein sequence: CASRPGTSGGAGELFF. The J gene is TRBJ2-2, the V gene TRBV6-5; 16 positions agree with TRBD2. The CDR3 is made up of 16 amino acids. V dropped 6 bases and J dropped 6; count of bases not matched to a gene: 4. The germline gives CDR1 MNHEY, CDR2 SVGAGI.

This chain uses TRBV7-9 with TRBJ1-1, with a tentative D call TRBD1 (6 bases). The CDR3 is 20 amino acids. V lost 5 bases and J 1 base, leaving 29 bases between the germline ends. Per germline, CDR1 SEHNR and CDR2 FQNEAQ (reference sequence). The CDR3 here is CASSPNRLVGHRIGNTEAFF. The CDR3 nucleotides read TGTGCCAGCAGCCCTAACCGGTTAGTGGGACACAGAATAGGGAACACTGAAGCTTTCTTT.

The V call is TRBV3-1, the J call TRBJ2-3; 9 positions match TRBD2. The V segment lost 0 bases and the J segment 2 bases; nucleotides outside the gene matches: 6. Germline-derived CDR1 and CDR2 are LGHDT and YNNKEL (reference sequence). The CDR3 is 17 residues long. CDR3 in DNA: TGTGCCAGCAGCCAAGAGCGCCTAGCGGGGAACACAGATACGCAGTATTTT. This translates into CASSQERLAGNTDTQYF.

This clonotype turned up a few times. The CDR3 here is CASSEGLPNPNQPQHF. CDR3 in DNA: TGTGCCAGCAGTGAGGGTCTCCCCAACCCCAATCAGCCCCAGCATTTT. The genes are TRBV2 and TRBJ1-5, with D uncertain. Trimming removed 3 bases at V and 3 bases at J, with 15 bases between. Looked up from germline, CDR1 is SNHLY and CDR2 is FYNNEI. This CDR3 spans 16 amino acids.